This entry lists 31 T cell receptor beta chains sequenced from one sample in a study of blood T cell repertoires in COVID-19. Using immunoSEQ multiplex PCR, the repertoire was profiled, and TCRdb retains in-frame clones only, with some absent. The sample holds 140,000 or so clones, about 80% seen once. The source material was peripheral blood. The receptor source for this set is a man aged 45-60 years with acute or convalescent COVID-19.

Only one count was recorded for this clone. The chain carries TRBV5-1 and TRBJ2-5; 9 bases align to TRBD2. Germline CDR1 reads SGHRS; CDR2 reads YFSETQ. The CDR3 is made up of 17 amino acids. V was pared by 1 base and J by 1 base, with 8 bases of the junction left unmatched. The CDR3, as DNA: TGCGCCAGCAGCTTGAGACGGGGAGCGGGGGGCCAAGAGACCCAGTACTTC. Protein product: CASSLRRGAGGQETQYF.

In this sample, this clone turned up a few times. V and J are TRBV10-1 and TRBJ1-1; 9 nucleotides agree with TRBD1. The CDR3 length is 16 residues. Germline CDR1 is WNHNN and CDR2 is SYGVQD (reference sequence). V lost 0 bases, J lost 4 bases, and 6 bases stayed unmatched. CDR3 residues: CASSESPGQGVTEAFF. CDR3 DNA: TGCGCCAGCAGTGAGTCCCCGGGACAGGGAGTCACTGAAGCTTTCTTT.

Written as DNA, the CDR3 is TGTGCCAGCAGAAAACTAGCGGGGGCTTCCTACAATGAGCAGTTCTTC. As protein: CASRKLAGASYNEQFF. V and J are TRBV11-2 and TRBJ2-1; 11 bases fit TRBD2. The V and J ends lost 6 bases and 1 base, in that order; junction bases with no gene match: 5. This CDR3 has 16 residues. Per germline, CDR1 SGHAT and CDR2 FQNNGV.

The V call is TRBV2, the J call TRBJ1-6, with a tentative D call TRBD1 (5 bases). CDR1 SNHLY and CDR2 FYNNEI come from the germline V gene. The V and J ends lost 6 bases and 6 bases respectively, with 12 bases between them. This CDR3 comprises 14 residues. The chain's CDR3 is CASRGGTSNSPLHF. As DNA, the CDR3 is TGTGCCAGCAGGGGGGGGACCTCTAATTCACCCCTCCACTTT.

This clone was observed at least ten times. The rearrangement uses TRBV18 and TRBJ1-1; 8 bases align to TRBD1. Germline lookup yields CDR1 KGHSH and CDR2 LQKENI. The CDR3 consists of 15 residues. V lost 5 bases, J lost 1 base, and 6 bases stayed unmatched. The chain's CDR3 is CASSNGQGPNTEAFF. The CDR3 DNA reads as TGTGCCAGCTCAAACGGACAGGGCCCGAACACTGAAGCTTTCTTT.

The V call is TRBV18, the J call TRBJ2-5; D not certain. In germline, CDR1 is KGHSH, CDR2 LQKENI. CDR3 length: 14 amino acids. Between the trimmed V and J ends, which lost 2 bases and 2 bases, there was a span of 9 bases. The CDR3 sequence is CASSPMGIQETQYF. For the CDR3, the DNA is TGTGCCAGCTCACCAATGGGCATACAAGAGACCCAGTACTTC. Together with reference TRBV18 and TRBJ2-5, the CDR3 gives the full variable domain: NAGVMQNPRHLVRRRGQEARLRCSPMKGHSHVYWYRQLPEEGLKFMVYLQKENIIDESGMPKERFSAEFPKEGPSILRIQQVVRGDSAAYFCASSPMGIQETQYFGPGTRLLVL.

The chain recombines TRBV3-1 (or the pseudogene TRBV3-2) with TRBJ2-6; D is unclear. Trimming left V 1 base short and J 2 bases short, with 12 bases between. The CDR3 spans 17 residues. CDR1 and CDR2 from the germline V gene are LGHDT and YNNKEL (reference sequence). The CDR3 loop reads CASSQVAPSPGANVLTF. The CDR3, as DNA: TGTGCCAGCAGCCAAGTGGCCCCATCTCCTGGGGCCAACGTCCTGACTTTC.

This chain links TRBV2 with TRBJ2-7; 11 bases agree with TRBD1. Germline trimming cut 1 base from V and 2 bases from J; bases unmatched to any gene: 7. This CDR3 has 17 residues. Germline loops: CDR1 SNHLY, CDR2 FYNNEI. CDR3 in amino acids: CASSEGGTGGSPYEQYV. CDR3 sequence (DNA): TGTGCCAGCAGTGAAGGGGGGACAGGGGGATCTCCCTACGAGCAGTACGTC.

This chain joins TRBV24-1 and TRBJ2-6; 10 nucleotides agree with TRBD1. The V segment lost 7 bases and the J segment 2 bases; nucleotides outside the gene matches: 7. This CDR3 has 17 residues. Germline CDR1 KGHDR, CDR2 SFDVKD. The CDR3 nucleotides read TGTGCCACCAGCCCCGGGACAGGGGTAACTGGGGCCAACGTCCTGACTTTC. Translation: CATSPGTGVTGANVLTF.

The chain couples TRBV5-4 to TRBJ2-3, with no clear D. Trimming left V 0 bases short and J 6 bases short, with 11 bases between. Germline CDR1 and CDR2: SGHNT and YYREEE (reference sequence). The CDR3 spans 14 residues. The CDR3 DNA reads as TGTGCCAGCAGCTTGGATCCCCCTCAGGATACGCAGTATTTT. Translation gives CASSLDPPQDTQYF.

The chain joins TRBV5-1 to TRBJ2-5; possibly TRBD2 for D (5 bases). This CDR3 contains 16 residues. V lost 0 bases to trimming and J lost 5 bases, with 17 bases between them. Germline V gene lookup returns CDR1 SGHRS and CDR2 YFSETQ. The chain's CDR3 is CASSLVGPPGSETQYF. In DNA, the CDR3 is TGCGCCAGCAGCTTGGTTGGGCCCCCGGGGTCGGAGACCCAGTACTTC.

At least ten counts were recorded for this clone. The chain employs TRBV7-9 and TRBJ2-1, with D unresolved. CDR3 length equals 16 residues. Germline CDR1 SEHNR, CDR2 FQNEAQ (reference sequence). Between the trimmed V and J ends, which lost 5 bases and 1 base, there was a span of 15 bases. CDR3 nucleotide sequence: TGTGCCAGCAGCCCAAAGCGTAGGTTATCCTACAATGAGCAGTTCTTC. Protein sequence: CASSPKRRLSYNEQFF.

This rearrangement joins TRBV12-3 or TRBV12-4 to TRBJ2-3, with D perhaps TRBD2 (6 bases). CDR3 size: 13 residues. Trimming took off 6 bases at V and 2 bases at J, with 9 bases between the two ends. DNA for the CDR3: TGTGCCAGCAGAGGGGACTTCACAGATACGCAGTATTTT. Translating gives CASRGDFTDTQYF.

The gene calls are TRBV5-4 and TRBJ2-3; possibly TRBD1 for D (5 bases). V shed 0 bases and J shed 6 bases, with 5 bases lying between them. There are 12 residues in the CDR3. Germline CDR1 is SGHNT and CDR2 is YYREEE (reference sequence). The DNA for the CDR3 is TGTGCCAGCAGCTTGGAGGGGGATACGCAGTATTTT. Translated: CASSLEGDTQYF.

The V and J genes are TRBV6-7 and TRBJ2-1; TRBD2 might be the D (6 bases). TRBV6-7 is an ORF for which the function is uncertain. The CDR3 contains 16 residues. V lost 0 bases and J 2 bases, leaving 11 bases between the germline ends. The CDR3, as DNA: TGTGCCAGCAGTTACTCGAAGGCGGGGCCCTACAATGAGCAGTTCTTC. Its translation: CASSYSKAGPYNEQFF.

The J gene is TRBJ2-3, the V gene TRBV5-1; D is uncertain. Germline V gene lookup returns CDR1 SGHRS and CDR2 YFSETQ. The CDR3 totals 14 residues. Trimming removed 0 bases at V and 1 base at J, with 6 bases between. This chain's CDR3 is CASSLVSGTDTQYF. The CDR3 DNA reads TGCGCCAGCAGCTTGGTGTCAGGCACAGATACGCAGTATTTT.

The rearrangement uses TRBV5-6 and TRBJ1-4; TRBD1 aligns across 7 bases. V was pared by 3 bases and J by 7 bases, with 9 bases of the junction left unmatched. CDR3 size: 15 residues. The germline V gene encodes CDR1 SGHDT and CDR2 YYEEEE. In DNA form, the CDR3 reads TGTGCCAGCAGCTATCAGACAGGGACGATTGAAAAACTGTTTTTT. This translates into CASSYQTGTIEKLFF.

This chain links TRBV6-5 with TRBJ1-2; TRBD1 matches at 12 bases. The CDR3 extends over 11 amino acids. V shed 5 bases, J shed 13 bases, and the junction held 2 bases outside the gene matches. Germline assignment: CDR1 MNHEY and CDR2 SVGAGI. CDR3 DNA sequence: TGTGCCAGCAGTCGGGACAGGGGGCTCACCTTC. It specifies CASSRDRGLTF.

The genes are TRBV19 and TRBJ2-1, with D possibly being TRBD1 (5 bases). V gave up 5 bases and J gave up 4 bases, with 15 bases separating them. The CDR3 is made up of 15 amino acids. Germline V CDR1 and CDR2: LNHDA, SQIVND (reference sequence). DNA for the CDR3: TGTGCCAGTAGTCTACGGAGACAGAGTTACAATGAGCAGTTCTTC. Translated, it gives CASSLRRQSYNEQFF.

This clone was seen only a few times. The CDR3 spells CASGGSPYEQYF. For the CDR3, the DNA is TGTGCCAGCGGCGGGAGCCCCTACGAGCAGTACTTC. The V and J genes are TRBV28 and TRBJ2-7; 7 nucleotides match TRBD2. The CDR3 runs 12 residues. Germline-derived CDR1 and CDR2 are MDHEN and SYDVKM. J gave up 2 bases and V 8 bases, and 3 bases lay outside the gene matches.

The count of this clone is one. V gene TRBV6-5 combines with J gene TRBJ1-2; D perhaps matches TRBD1 (6 bases). Germline V gives CDR1 MNHEY, CDR2 SVGAGI. The CDR3 length is 13 residues. The V gene lost 6 bases and the J gene lost 3 bases, with 11 bases spanning the gap. Written as DNA, the CDR3 is TGTGCCAGCAGGACACAGGGTTACTATGGCTACACCTTC. It yields the protein CASRTQGYYGYTF.

The chain has TRBV18 and TRBJ1-1; D is unresolved. Germline V gene sequence: CDR1 KGHSH, CDR2 LQKENI. The CDR3 sequence is 16 residues long. Trimming cost V 0 bases and J 1 base, with 12 bases left between them. Here the CDR3 reads CASSPPYDAKNTEAFF. Here the CDR3 DNA reads TGTGCCAGCTCACCACCGTATGATGCGAAGAACACTGAAGCTTTCTTT.

This chain uses TRBV5-4 with TRBJ2-7; TRBD1 matches at 9 bases. This CDR3 region has 14 residues. Germline V lookup: CDR1 SGHNT, CDR2 YYREEE (reference sequence). V was clipped by 4 bases and J by 6 bases; unmatched bases: 8. CDR3 in DNA: TGTGCCAGCAGCGAGGGACAGGGAAGGGGCGAGCAGTACTTC. This gives the protein CASSEGQGRGEQYF.

This chain connects TRBV6-6 to TRBJ2-1, with D hard to call. Germline-derived CDR1 and CDR2 are MNHNY and SVGAGI (reference sequence). The V gene lost 6 bases and the J gene lost 0 bases, with 6 bases spanning the gap. This CDR3 comprises 13 residues. In DNA form, the CDR3 reads TGTGCCAGCAGGGTGAGCTCCTACAATGAGCAGTTCTTC. It translates to CASRVSSYNEQFF.

This clone occurred once. The sample contains more than one DNA sequence encoding this CDR3. The chain is built from TRBV2 and TRBJ2-5; TRBD2 agrees at 11 bases. Germline V gene sequence: CDR1 SNHLY, CDR2 FYNNEI. J gave up 4 bases and V 4 bases, and 5 bases lay outside the gene matches. This CDR3 is built from 15 residues. The CDR3 is CASSGLAGGLETQYF. The DNA of the CDR3 is TGTGCCAGCAGTGGGCTAGCGGGGGGCTTAGAGACCCAGTACTTC.

The V and J genes are TRBV5-6 and TRBJ2-5; D gene ambiguous. Germline CDR1 SGHDT, CDR2 YYEEEE. The V gene lost 1 base and the J gene lost 3 bases, with 7 bases spanning the gap. The length of the CDR3 is 13 residues. The CDR3 DNA reads as TGTGCCAGCAGCTTGTTTGTCGAAGAGACCCAGTACTTC. This translates into CASSLFVEETQYF.

The chain carries TRBV19 and TRBJ1-5; D is ambiguous. Trimming took 1 base from V and 3 from J, leaving 10 bases between them. The germline CDR1 and CDR2 sequences are LNHDA and SQIVND (reference sequence). The CDR3 runs 15 residues. Here the CDR3 reads CASSIGADYNQPQHF. The CDR3 DNA follows: TGTGCCAGTAGTATAGGGGCAGATTACAATCAGCCCCAGCATTTT.

The chain carries TRBV4-1 and TRBJ1-1, with D perhaps matching TRBD1 (5 bases). Per the germline V gene, CDR1 is MGHRA and CDR2 is YSYEKL. Trimming removed 0 bases from V and 2 bases from J, with 10 bases in between. This CDR3 spans 15 amino acids. As DNA, the CDR3 is TGCGCCAGCAGCCAAGATGCAGGGCCAAACACTGAAGCTTTCTTT. The encoded protein is CASSQDAGPNTEAFF.

The genes are TRBV9 and TRBJ1-6; TRBD1 matches at 7 bases. Trimming took 3 bases from V and 2 from J; bases not matched to a gene: 5. Germline loops: CDR1 SGDLS, CDR2 YYNGEE. CDR3 length: 16 amino acids. CDR3 DNA: TGTGCCAGCAGCGCCGGGACAGCTACCTATAATTCACCCCTCCACTTT. This codes for CASSAGTATYNSPLHF. The full variable domain, its missing parts supplied by reference TRBV9 and TRBJ1-6, is DSGVTQTPKHLITATGQRVTLRCSPRSGDLSVYWYQQSLDQGLQFLIQYYNGEERAKGNILERFSAQQFPDLHSELNLSSLELGDSALYFCASSAGTATYNSPLHFGNGTRLTVT.

This chain uses TRBV9 with TRBJ1-1; D is ambiguous. The CDR3 covers 15 residues. V lost 0 bases to trimming and J lost 2 bases, with 11 bases between them. Germline assignment: CDR1 SGDLS and CDR2 YYNGEE. The CDR3 region is CASSVGIDLNTEAFF. As DNA, the CDR3 is TGTGCCAGCAGCGTAGGGATAGACTTAAACACTGAAGCTTTCTTT.

J is TRBJ1-6 and V is TRBV7-2; TRBD1 agrees at 10 bases. CDR3 size: 14 residues. Germline lookup yields CDR1 SGHTA and CDR2 FQGNSA. V trimming: 5 bases; J trimming: 10 bases; junction bases outside the gene matches: 5. Written as DNA, the CDR3 is TGTGCCAGCAGCCCGGGACAGGGGAACTCACCCCTCCACTTT. Translation gives CASSPGQGNSPLHF.